Listed below are T cell receptor beta chains from one sample, sequenced in a study of T cell repertoires in cytomegalovirus infection. These receptors' targets are unknown. One entry per CDR3 protein results from TCRdb running MiXCR on the reads. The sample contains some 500,000 distinct CDR3 sequences, 25% to 35% of which appear only once. The sample here was cultured PBMCs, taken from culture after CMV antigen stimulation. The receptors were sampled from a human donor in good health (CMV status not recorded). Some clones in this sample may be carry-over from other donors' samples. The CDR3 runs from the conserved cysteine through the conserved F or W. A D gene is named only where the DNA matches it firmly. Where a row states a size, it is once, few, many or the class of an expanded clone; other rows omit it.

v_call: TRBV24-1; j_call: TRBJ2-2; d_call: TRBD1; clone_size: -; cdr3_aa: CATHPGQGAGELFF; cdr3_nt: TGTGCCACACATCCGGGACAGGGAGCCGGGGAGCTGTTTTTT
v_call: TRBV7-2; j_call: TRBJ1-4; d_call: -; clone_size: -; cdr3_aa: CASSLDGPGGEKLFF; cdr3_nt: TGTGCCAGCAGCTTAGATGGCCCGGGAGGGGAAAAACTGTTTTTT
v_call: TRBV7-8; j_call: TRBJ2-4; d_call: -; clone_size: -; cdr3_aa: CASRGSGWVARNIQYF; cdr3_nt: TGTGCCAGCAGGGGGAGTGGGTGGGTGGCCCGAAACATTCAGTACTTC
v_call: TRBV6-5; j_call: TRBJ2-1; d_call: -; clone_size: few; cdr3_aa: CASSKSSQGSYNEQFF; cdr3_nt: TGTGCCAGCAGCAAAAGTTCGCAGGGCTCCTACAATGAGCAGTTCTTC
v_call: TRBV4-2; j_call: TRBJ2-1; d_call: -; clone_size: -; cdr3_aa: CASRNLAQYNEQFF; cdr3_nt: TGTGCCAGCAGGAATCTAGCGCAGTACAATGAGCAGTTCTTC
v_call: TRBV9; j_call: TRBJ2-5; d_call: TRBD2; clone_size: -; cdr3_aa: CASSDTSGETQYF; cdr3_nt: TGTGCCAGCAGCGACACTAGCGGAGAGACCCAGTACTTC
v_call: TRBV7-2; j_call: TRBJ1-2; d_call: -; clone_size: few; cdr3_aa: CASSLFTGALTNYGYTF; cdr3_nt: TGTGCCAGCAGCTTATTTACGGGGGCGCTTACTAACTATGGCTACACCTTC
v_call: TRBV19; j_call: TRBJ2-5; d_call: -; clone_size: many; cdr3_aa: CASSIQETQYF; cdr3_nt: TGTGCCAGCAGCATCCAAGAGACCCAGTACTTC
v_call: TRBV7-8; j_call: TRBJ1-1; d_call: -; clone_size: few; cdr3_aa: CASSLGGMTMNTEAFF; cdr3_nt: TGTGCCAGCAGCTTGGGGGGGATGACCATGAACACTGAAGCTTTCTTT
v_call: TRBV7-2; j_call: TRBJ2-5; d_call: -; clone_size: many; cdr3_aa: CASSTGPSWETQYF; cdr3_nt: TGTGCCAGCAGTACCGGACCTTCCTGGGAGACCCAGTACTTC
v_call: TRBV28; j_call: TRBJ1-1; d_call: -; clone_size: -; cdr3_aa: CASMAYTEAFF; cdr3_nt: TGTGCCAGCATGGCATACACTGAAGCTTTCTTT
v_call: TRBV6-2/TRBV6-3; j_call: TRBJ2-2; d_call: TRBD2; clone_size: -; cdr3_aa: CASNLAGGRNTGELFF; cdr3_nt: TGTGCCAGCAATCTAGCGGGAGGACGGAACACCGGGGAGCTGTTTTTT